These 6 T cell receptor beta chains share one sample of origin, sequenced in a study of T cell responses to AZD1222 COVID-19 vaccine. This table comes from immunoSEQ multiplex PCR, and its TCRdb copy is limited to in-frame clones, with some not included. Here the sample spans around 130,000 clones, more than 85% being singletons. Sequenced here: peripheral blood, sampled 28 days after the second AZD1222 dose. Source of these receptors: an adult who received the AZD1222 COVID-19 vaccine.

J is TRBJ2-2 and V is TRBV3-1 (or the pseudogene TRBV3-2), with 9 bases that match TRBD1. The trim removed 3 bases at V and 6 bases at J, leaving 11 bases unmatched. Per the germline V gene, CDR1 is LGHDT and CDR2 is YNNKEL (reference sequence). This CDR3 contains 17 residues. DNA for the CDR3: TGTGCCAGCAGCCACCTCCCGGGACAGGGTAACGCCGGGGAGCTGTTTTTT. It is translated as CASSHLPGQGNAGELFF.

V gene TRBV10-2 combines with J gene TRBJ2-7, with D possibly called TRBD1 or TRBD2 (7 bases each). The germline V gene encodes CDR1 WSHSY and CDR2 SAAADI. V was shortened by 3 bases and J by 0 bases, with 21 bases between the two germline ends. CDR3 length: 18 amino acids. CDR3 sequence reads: CASSDRRGAGAFSYEQYF. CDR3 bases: TGCGCCAGCAGTGACCGCAGGGGGGCGGGGGCCTTCTCCTACGAGCAGTACTTC.

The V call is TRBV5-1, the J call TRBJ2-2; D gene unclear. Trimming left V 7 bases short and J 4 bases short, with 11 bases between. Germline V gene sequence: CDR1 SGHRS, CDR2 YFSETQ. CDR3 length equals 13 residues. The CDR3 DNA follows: TGCGCCAGCCGGCAGGCGCTCACCGGGGAGCTGTTTTTT. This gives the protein CASRQALTGELFF.

Written as DNA, the CDR3 is TGCAGCGTACTAGAAAACCAAGAGACCCAGTACTTC. Its translation is CSVLENQETQYF. This chain uses TRBV29-1 with TRBJ2-5; maybe TRBD2 (5 bases). Germline CDR1 and CDR2: SQVTM and ANQGSEA. The length of the CDR3 is 12 residues. Between the trimmed V and J ends, which lost 6 bases and 0 bases, there was a span of 8 bases.

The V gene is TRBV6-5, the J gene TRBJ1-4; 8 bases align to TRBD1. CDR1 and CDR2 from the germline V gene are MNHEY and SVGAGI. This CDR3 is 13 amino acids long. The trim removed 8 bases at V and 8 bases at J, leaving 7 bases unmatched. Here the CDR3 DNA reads TGTGCCAGCTCAACAGGGGGACGAGAAAAACTGTTTTTT. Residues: CASSTGGREKLFF.

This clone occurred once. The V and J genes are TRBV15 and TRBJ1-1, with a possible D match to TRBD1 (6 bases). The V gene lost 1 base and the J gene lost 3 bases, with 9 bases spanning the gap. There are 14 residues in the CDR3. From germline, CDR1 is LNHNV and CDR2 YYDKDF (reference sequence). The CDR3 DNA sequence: TGTGCCACCAGCAGAGGCACAGGGTACACTGAAGCTTTCTTT. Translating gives CATSRGTGYTEAFF.